The 7 T cell receptor beta chains in this list originate from one sample, sequenced in a study of T cell responses to AZD1222 COVID-19 vaccine (dated by TCRdb to 2020 to 2022). The time point label here, explained by the study, means: about 28 days (+/-7) after the second vaccine dose. Libraries came from the immunoSEQ multiplex PCR assay. In its TCRdb copy, this immuneACCESS table keeps in-frame sequences only and misses some clones. Where compared with another copy, unresolved V genes explain less than half of these, and the others have no known cause. Present in this sample are some 150,000 clones, roughly 91% of which were seen just once. Clones ranked in the top ten supply about 3.4% of the sample. Here the sequenced sample was peripheral blood, taken 28 days after the second AZD1222 dose. Receptors were obtained from an adult who received the AZD1222 COVID-19 vaccine.

The V gene is TRBV7-2, the J gene TRBJ1-5; no definite D call. V was clipped by 1 base and J by 4 bases, with 5 bases between them. The CDR3 is 13 amino acids. CDR1 is SGHTA, CDR2 FQGNSA, per germline. The CDR3 bases are TGTGCCAGCAGCTTAGGAAGAAATCAGCCCCAGCATTTT. This encodes CASSLGRNQPQHF.

V and J are TRBV2 and TRBJ1-2; possible D gene TRBD1, 5 bases. Trimming cost V 8 bases and J 8 bases, with 21 bases left between them. CDR1 and CDR2 from the germline V gene are SNHLY and FYNNEI. This CDR3 is built from 14 residues. The CDR3 protein is CASRLSGPRGGYTF. Written as DNA, the CDR3 is TGTGCCAGCCGATTGTCGGGGCCCCGTGGCGGCTACACCTTC.

This clone was seen more than once but under ten times. A read error may produce the germline difference seen at one junction end. V usage is TRBV28 and J usage is TRBJ2-7, with unresolved D. The CDR3 spans 11 residues. Germline V lookup: CDR1 MDHEN, CDR2 SYDVKM. As DNA, the CDR3 is TGTGCCAGCAGTTTGGGCCAGGACGGAGAATTC. This sequence encodes CASSLGQDGEF.

This sequence joins TRBV7-8 and TRBJ1-2; 11 bases match TRBD1. Germline CDR1 reads SGHVS; CDR2 reads FQNEAQ. The CDR3 contains 18 residues. J gave up 2 bases and V 4 bases, and 12 bases lay outside the gene matches. CDR3: CASSSSGTGGTGNYGYTF. Here the CDR3 DNA reads TGTGCCAGCAGCTCGTCCGGGACAGGGGGAACAGGGAACTATGGCTACACCTTC.

The V and J genes are TRBV5-1 and TRBJ2-1, with 8 bases aligning to TRBD2. V lost 8 bases and J lost 10; bases outside the gene matches: 14. Germline V gene lookup returns CDR1 SGHRS and CDR2 YFSETQ. CDR3 length: 14 residues. The CDR3 DNA is TGCGCCAGTGCACCAGTCTATTTAGCGGGGGAGCAGTTCTTC. Its translation is CASAPVYLAGEQFF.

DNA for the CDR3: TGTGCCAGCAGTTTTTCAGGGCTCAATCAGCCCCAGCATTTT. Translated: CASSFSGLNQPQHF. V and J are TRBV27 and TRBJ1-5; possible D gene TRBD1, 5 bases. CDR3 length equals 14 residues. The V gene lost 3 bases and the J gene lost 3 bases, with 9 bases spanning the gap. Per the germline V gene, CDR1 is MNHEY and CDR2 is SMNVEV (reference sequence).

The gene calls are TRBV6-5 and TRBJ2-3, with no clear D. V was trimmed by 6 bases and J by 4 bases, leaving 11 bases between them. Looked up from germline, CDR1 is MNHEY and CDR2 is SVGAGI. CDR3 length equals 13 residues. CDR3 DNA: TGTGCCAGCAGGCCTCCAGGCGCAGATACGCAGTATTTT. Protein: CASRPPGADTQYF.